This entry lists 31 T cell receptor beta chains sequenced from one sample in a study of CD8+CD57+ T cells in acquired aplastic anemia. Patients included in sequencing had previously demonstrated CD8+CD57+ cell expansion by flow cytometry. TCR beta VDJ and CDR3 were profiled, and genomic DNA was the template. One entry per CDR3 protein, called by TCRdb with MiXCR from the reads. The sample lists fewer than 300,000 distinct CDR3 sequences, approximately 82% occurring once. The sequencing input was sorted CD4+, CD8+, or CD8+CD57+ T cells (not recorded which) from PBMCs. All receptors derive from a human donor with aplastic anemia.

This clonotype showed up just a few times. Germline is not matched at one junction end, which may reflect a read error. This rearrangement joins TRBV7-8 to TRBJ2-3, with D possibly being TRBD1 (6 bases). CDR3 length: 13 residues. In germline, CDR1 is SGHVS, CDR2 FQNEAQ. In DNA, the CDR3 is TGTGCCAGCGGGGTTGGGGGCGAAGGTACGGCGTATTTC. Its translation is CASGVGGEGTAYF.

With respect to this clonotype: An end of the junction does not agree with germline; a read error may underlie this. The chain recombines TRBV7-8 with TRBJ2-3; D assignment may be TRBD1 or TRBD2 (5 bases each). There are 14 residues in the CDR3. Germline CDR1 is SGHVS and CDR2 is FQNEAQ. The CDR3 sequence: CASSWGRGPDYDYF. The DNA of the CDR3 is TGTGCCAGCAGCTGGGGACGGGGCCCAGATTATGACTACTTT. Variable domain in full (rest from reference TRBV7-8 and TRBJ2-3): GAGVSQSPRYKVAKRGQDVALRCDPISGHVSLFWYQQALGQGPEFLTYFQNEAQLDKSGLPSDRFFAERPEGSVSTLKIQRTQQEDSAVYLCASSWGRGPDYDYFGPGTRLTVL.

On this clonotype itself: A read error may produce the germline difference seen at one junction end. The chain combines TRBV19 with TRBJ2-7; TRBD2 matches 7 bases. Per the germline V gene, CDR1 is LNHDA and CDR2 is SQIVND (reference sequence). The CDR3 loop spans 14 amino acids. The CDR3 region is CASSIASGAYDEQF. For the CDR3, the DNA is TGTGCCAGCAGTATAGCTAGCGGAGCCTACGATGAGCAGTTC.

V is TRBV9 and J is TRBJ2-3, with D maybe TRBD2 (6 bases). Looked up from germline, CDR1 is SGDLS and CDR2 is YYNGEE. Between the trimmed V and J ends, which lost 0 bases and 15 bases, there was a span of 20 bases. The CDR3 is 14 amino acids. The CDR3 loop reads CASSVAGDPHSLYF. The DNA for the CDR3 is TGTGCCAGCAGCGTAGCGGGGGACCCCCATTCGCTCTATTTT. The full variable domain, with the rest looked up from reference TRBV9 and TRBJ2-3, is DSGVTQTPKHLITATGQRVTLRCSPRSGDLSVYWYQQSLDQGLQFLIQYYNGEERAKGNILERFSAQQFPDLHSELNLSSLELGDSALYFCASSVAGDPHSLYFGPGTRLTVL.

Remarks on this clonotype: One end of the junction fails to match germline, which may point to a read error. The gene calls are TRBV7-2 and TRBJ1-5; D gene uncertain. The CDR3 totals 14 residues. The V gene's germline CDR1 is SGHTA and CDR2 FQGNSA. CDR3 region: CASSMSSTGELFFF. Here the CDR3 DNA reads TGTGCCAGCAGCATGTCGAGCACCGGGGAGCTGTTTTTTTTT.

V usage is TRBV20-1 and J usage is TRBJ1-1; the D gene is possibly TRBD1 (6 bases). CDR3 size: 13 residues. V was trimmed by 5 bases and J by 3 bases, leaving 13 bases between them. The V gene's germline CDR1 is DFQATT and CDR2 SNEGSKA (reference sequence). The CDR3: CSAPGGGHTEAFF. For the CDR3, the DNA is TGCAGTGCTCCCGGCGGGGGGCACACTGAAGCTTTCTTT.

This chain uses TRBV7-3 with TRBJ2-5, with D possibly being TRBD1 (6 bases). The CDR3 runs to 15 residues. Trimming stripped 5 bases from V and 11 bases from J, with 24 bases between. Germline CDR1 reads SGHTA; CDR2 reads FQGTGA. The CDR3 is CASSLTTGANNKQYF. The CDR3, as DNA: TGTGCCAGCAGCCTGACGACAGGAGCCAACAATAAGCAGTACTTC.

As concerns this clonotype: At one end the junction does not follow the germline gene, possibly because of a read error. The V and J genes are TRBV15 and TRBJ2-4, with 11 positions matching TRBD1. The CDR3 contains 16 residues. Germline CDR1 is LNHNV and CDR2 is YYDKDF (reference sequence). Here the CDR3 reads CATSIDRTGGADMQYF. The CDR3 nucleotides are TGTGCCACCAGCATAGACCGGACAGGGGGCGCGGACATGCAGTACTTC.

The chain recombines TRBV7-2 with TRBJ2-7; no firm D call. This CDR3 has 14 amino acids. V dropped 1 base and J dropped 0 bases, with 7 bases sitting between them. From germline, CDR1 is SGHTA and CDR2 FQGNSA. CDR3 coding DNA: TGTGCCAGCAGCTTAGGCCACCCCTCCTACGAGCAGTACGTC. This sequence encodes CASSLGHPSYEQYV.

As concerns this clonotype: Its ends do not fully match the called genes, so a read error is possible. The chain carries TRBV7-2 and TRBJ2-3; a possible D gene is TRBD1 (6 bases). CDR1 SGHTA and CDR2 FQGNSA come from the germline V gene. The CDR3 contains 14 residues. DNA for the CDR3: TGTGCCAGCAGCAATGCGCAGGGGTCTCAAGAGACCCAGTTT. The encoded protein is CASSNAQGSQETQF.

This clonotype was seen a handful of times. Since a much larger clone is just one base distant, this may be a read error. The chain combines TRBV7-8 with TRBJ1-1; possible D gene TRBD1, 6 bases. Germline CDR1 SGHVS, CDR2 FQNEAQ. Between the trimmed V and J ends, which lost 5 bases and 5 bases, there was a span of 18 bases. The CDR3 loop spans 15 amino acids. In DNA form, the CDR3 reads TGTGCCAGCAGCCTCGTAGCGAGGGGGGGGACTGAAGCTTTCTTT. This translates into CASSLVARGGTEAFF.

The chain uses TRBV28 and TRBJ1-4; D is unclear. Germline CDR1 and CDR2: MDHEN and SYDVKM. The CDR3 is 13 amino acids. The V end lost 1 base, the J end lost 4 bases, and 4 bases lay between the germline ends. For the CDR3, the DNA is TGTGCCAGCAGTTTATCGGTTAATGAAAAACTGTTTTTT. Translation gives CASSLSVNEKLFF.

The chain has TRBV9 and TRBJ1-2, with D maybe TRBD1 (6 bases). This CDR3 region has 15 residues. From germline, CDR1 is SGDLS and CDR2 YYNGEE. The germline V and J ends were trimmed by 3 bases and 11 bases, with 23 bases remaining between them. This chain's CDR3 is CASSGGGGATDVYTF. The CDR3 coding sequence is TGTGCCAGCAGCGGAGGGGGAGGGGCAACAGATGTTTACACCTTC.

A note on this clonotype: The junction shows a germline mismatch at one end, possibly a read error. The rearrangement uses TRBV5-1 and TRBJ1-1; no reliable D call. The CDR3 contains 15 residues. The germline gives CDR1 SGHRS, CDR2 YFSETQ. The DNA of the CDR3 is TGTGCCAGCAGCATAGACCCGACCCGGGGCACTGAAGCTTTCTTT. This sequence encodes CASSIDPTRGTEAFF.

CDR3 protein: CSAIEGSATNEQYF. DNA of the CDR3: TGCAGTGCTATCGAGGGCAGTGCCACGAACGAGCAGTACTTC. The chain uses TRBV20-1 and TRBJ2-7, with a tentative D call TRBD2 (5 bases). V dropped 4 bases and J dropped 5 bases, with 18 bases sitting between them. The CDR3 loop spans 14 amino acids. Per germline, CDR1 DFQATT and CDR2 SNEGSKA (reference sequence).

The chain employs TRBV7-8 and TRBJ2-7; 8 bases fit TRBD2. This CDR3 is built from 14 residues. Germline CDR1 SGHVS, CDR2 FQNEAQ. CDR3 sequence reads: CASSYAGGPYAQYV. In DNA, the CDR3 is TGTGCCAGCAGCTACGCGGGAGGTCCCTACGCGCAGTATGTC.

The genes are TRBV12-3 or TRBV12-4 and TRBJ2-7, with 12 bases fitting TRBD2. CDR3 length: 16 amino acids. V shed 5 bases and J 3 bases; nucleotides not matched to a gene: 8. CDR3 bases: TGTGCCAGCAGTCTCCAACTAGCGGGGGGCTTCTACGAGCAGTACTTC. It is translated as CASSLQLAGGFYEQYF.

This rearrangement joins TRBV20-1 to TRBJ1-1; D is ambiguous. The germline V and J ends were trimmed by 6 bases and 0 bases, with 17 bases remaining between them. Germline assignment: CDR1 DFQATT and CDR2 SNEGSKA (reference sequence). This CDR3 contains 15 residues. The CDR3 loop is CSASSFWRMNTEAFF. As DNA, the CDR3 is TGCAGTGCCAGTAGTTTCTGGCGCATGAACACTGAAGCTTTCTTT.

The CDR3 nucleotides read TGTGCCAGCAGCTTTGCTCCAGACGGCGCAGCCCTTTACACCTTC. This sequence encodes CASSFAPDGAALYTF. The chain uses TRBV7-3 and TRBJ1-2; D not certain. The CDR3 runs 15 residues. CDR1 and CDR2 from the germline V gene are SGHTA and FQGTGA. V dropped 3 bases and J dropped 11 bases, with 22 bases sitting between them.

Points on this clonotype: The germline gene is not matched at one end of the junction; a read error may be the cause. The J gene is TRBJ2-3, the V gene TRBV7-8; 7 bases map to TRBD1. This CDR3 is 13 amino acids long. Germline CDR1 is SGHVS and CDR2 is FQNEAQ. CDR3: CASRLGGTATTYF. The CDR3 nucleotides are TGTGCCAGCAGGTTAGGGGGCACAGCTACGACGTATTTT.

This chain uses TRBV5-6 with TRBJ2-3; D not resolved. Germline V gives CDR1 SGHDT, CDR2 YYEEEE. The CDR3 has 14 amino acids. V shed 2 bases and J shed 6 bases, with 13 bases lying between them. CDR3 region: CASSFSGSPDTQYF. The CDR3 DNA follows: TGTGCCAGCAGCTTCTCGGGCAGTCCCGATACGCAGTATTTT. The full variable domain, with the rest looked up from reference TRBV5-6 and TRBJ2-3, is DAGVTQSPTHLIKTRGQQVTLRCSPKSGHDTVSWYQQALGQGPQFIFQYYEEEERQRGNFPDRFSGHQFPNYSSELNVNALLLGDSALYLCASSFSGSPDTQYFGPGTRLTVL.

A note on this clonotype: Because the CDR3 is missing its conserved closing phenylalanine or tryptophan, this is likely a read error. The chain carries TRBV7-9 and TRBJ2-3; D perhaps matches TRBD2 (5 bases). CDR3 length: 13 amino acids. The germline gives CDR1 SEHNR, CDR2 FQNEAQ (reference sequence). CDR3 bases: TGTGCCAGCAGTTCTCTAGCCACAGCTACGCAGTATGTT. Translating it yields CASSSLATATQYV.

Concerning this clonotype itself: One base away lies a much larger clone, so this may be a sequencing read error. The CDR3 nucleotides are TGTGCCACCAGCAGTGATGGGGGGAGCCATGAGCAGTTCTTC. It codes for CATSSDGGSHEQFF. This chain connects TRBV15 to TRBJ2-1; maybe TRBD2 (6 bases). Trimming took 3 bases from V and 8 from J, leaving 14 bases between them. The CDR3 is 14 amino acids. CDR1 LNHNV and CDR2 YYDKDF come from the germline V gene (reference sequence).

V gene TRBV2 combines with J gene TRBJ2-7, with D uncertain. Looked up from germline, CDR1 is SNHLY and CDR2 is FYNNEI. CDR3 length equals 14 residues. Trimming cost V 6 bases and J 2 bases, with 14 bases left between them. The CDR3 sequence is CASREPEHAYEQYF. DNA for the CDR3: TGTGCCAGCAGGGAACCGGAGCATGCCTACGAGCAGTACTTC.

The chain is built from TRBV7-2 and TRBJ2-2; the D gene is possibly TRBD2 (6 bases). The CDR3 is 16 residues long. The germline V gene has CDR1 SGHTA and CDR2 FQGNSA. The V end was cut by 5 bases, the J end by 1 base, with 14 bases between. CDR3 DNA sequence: TGTGCCAGCAGCCCACCCCAGGGAGGGAACACCGGGGAGCTGTTTTTT. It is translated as CASSPPQGGNTGELFF.

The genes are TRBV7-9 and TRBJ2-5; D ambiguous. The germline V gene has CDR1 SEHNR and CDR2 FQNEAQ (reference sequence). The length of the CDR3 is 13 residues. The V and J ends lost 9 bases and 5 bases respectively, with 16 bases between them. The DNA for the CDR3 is TGTGCCAGTACGTCCGACGGGCGGGAGACCCAGTACTTC. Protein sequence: CASTSDGRETQYF.

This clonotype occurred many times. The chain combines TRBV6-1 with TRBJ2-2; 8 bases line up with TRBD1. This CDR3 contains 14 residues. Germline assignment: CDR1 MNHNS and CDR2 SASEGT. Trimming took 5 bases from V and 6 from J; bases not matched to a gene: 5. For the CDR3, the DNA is TGTGCCAGCAGTACCAAACAGGGGGCCGGGGAGCTGTTTTTT. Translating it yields CASSTKQGAGELFF.

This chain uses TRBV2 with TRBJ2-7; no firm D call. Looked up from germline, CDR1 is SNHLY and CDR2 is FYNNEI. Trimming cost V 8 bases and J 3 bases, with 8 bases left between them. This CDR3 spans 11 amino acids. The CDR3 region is CASARFYEQYV. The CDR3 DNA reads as TGTGCCAGCGCACGGTTCTACGAGCAGTACGTC.

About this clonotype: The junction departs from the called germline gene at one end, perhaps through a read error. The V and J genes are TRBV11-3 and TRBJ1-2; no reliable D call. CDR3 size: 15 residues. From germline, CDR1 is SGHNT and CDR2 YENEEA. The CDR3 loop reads CASSQVNRANYGYTF. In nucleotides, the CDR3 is TGTGCCAGCAGCCAAGTAAACCGGGCAAACTATGGCTACACCTTT.

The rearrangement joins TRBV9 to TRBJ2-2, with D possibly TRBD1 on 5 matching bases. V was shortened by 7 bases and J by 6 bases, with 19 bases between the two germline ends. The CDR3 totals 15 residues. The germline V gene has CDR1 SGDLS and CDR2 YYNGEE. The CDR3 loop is CASGAWGTDPGELFF. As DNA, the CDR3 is TGTGCCAGCGGCGCCTGGGGCACCGATCCCGGGGAGCTGTTTTTT.

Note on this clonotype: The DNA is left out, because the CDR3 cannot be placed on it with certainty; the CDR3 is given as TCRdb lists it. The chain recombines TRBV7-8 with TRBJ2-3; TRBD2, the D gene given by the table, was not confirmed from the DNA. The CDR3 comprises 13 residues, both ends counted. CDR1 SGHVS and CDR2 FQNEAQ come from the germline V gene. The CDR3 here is CASRVAGGAATHF.